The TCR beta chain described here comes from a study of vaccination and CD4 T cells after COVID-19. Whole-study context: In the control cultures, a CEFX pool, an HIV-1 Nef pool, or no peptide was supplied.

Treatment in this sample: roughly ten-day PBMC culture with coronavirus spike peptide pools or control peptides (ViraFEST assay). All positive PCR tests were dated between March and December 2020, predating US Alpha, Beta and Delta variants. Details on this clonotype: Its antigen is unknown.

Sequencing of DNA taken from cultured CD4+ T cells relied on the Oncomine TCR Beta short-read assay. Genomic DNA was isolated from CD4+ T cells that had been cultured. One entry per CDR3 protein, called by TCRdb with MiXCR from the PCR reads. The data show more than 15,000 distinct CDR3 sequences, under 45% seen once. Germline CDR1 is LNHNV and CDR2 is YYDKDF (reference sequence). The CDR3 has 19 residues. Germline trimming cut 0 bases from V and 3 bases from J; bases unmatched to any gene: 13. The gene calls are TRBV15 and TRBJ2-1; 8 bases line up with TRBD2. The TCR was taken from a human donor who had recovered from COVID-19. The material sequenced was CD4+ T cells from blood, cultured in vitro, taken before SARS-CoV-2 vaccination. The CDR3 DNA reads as TGTGCCACCAGCAGAGATCGTAGGAAGCGGGAGTTTAGCTACAATGAGCAGTTCTTC. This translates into CATSRDRRKREFSYNEQFF. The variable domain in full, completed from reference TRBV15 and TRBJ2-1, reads DAMVIQNPRYQVTQFGKPVTLSCSQTLNHNVMYWYQQKSSQAPKLLFHYYDKDFNNEADTPDNFQSRRPNTSFCFLDIRSPGLGDTAMYLCATSRDRRKREFSYNEQFFGPGTRLTVL.